These 9 T cell receptor beta chains came from one sample sequenced in a study of CD8+ T cells in alopecia areata (dated by TCRdb to the late 2010s). Receptors were amplified or captured by the immunoSEQ multiplex PCR assay. For TCR sequencing, RNA was extracted from every sample and reverse transcribed into cDNA to serve as template. Imported from immuneACCESS, the table was reduced by TCRdb to in-frame sequences with V and J called. These copies leave out some clones; in studies compared against another copy, an unresolved V gene accounts for under half, and the cause of the remainder is not known. The sample table contains 140,000 or so clones; only one count was recorded for about half of them. Clones ranked in the top ten supply more than 0.95% of the sample. The time point label for this specimen denotes: baseline before oral tofacitinib. This specimen consisted of CD4+ T cells sorted from blood, obtained at week 0. The receptors were gathered from a human donor with alopecia areata.

The V and J genes are TRBV7-2 and TRBJ1-2, with a weak D call TRBD1 (6 bases). Trimming removed 3 bases at V and 4 bases at J, with 9 bases between. Germline V gene sequence: CDR1 SGHTA, CDR2 FQGNSA. The CDR3 has 13 amino acids. The CDR3 loop is CASSFNRAYGYTF. DNA for the CDR3: TGTGCCAGCAGCTTCAACAGGGCCTATGGCTACACCTTC.

The chain combines TRBV5-6 with TRBJ2-1, with TRBD1 matching 9 bases. The germline V gene has CDR1 SGHDT and CDR2 YYEEEE. The CDR3 sequence is 15 residues long. Trimming at V came to 0 bases and at J to 7 bases, leaving 5 bases not matched to a gene. DNA of the CDR3: TGTGCCAGCAGCTTGGACGGACAGGGGCCTAATGAGCAGTTCTTC. As protein: CASSLDGQGPNEQFF.

The CDR3 sequence: CASSEDREQPQHF. The CDR3 nucleotides read TGTGCCAGCAGTGAAGACAGGGAACAGCCCCAGCATTTT. The J gene is TRBJ1-5, the V gene TRBV2; D perhaps matches TRBD1 (6 bases). This CDR3 is 13 amino acids long. CDR1 is SNHLY, CDR2 FYNNEI, per germline. The V end lost 1 base, the J end lost 7 bases, and 8 bases lay between the germline ends. Variable domain in full (rest from reference TRBV2 and TRBJ1-5): EPEVTQTPSHQVTQMGQEVILRCVPISNHLYFYWYRQILGQKVEFLVSFYNNEISEKSEIFDDQFSVERPDGSNFTLKIRSTKLEDSAMYFCASSEDREQPQHFGDGTRLSIL.

The chain uses TRBV28 and TRBJ1-2; TRBD1 aligns across 7 bases. The V and J ends lost 5 bases and 3 bases, in that order; junction bases with no gene match: 3. Per germline, CDR1 MDHEN and CDR2 SYDVKM. This CDR3 contains 13 residues. As DNA, the CDR3 is TGTGCCAGCAGTAGGGGACAGTACTATGGCTACACCTTC. Amino acid sequence: CASSRGQYYGYTF.

The rearrangement joins TRBV13 to TRBJ2-2; D possibly matches TRBD1 or TRBD2 (5 bases each). Germline CDR1 reads PRHDT; CDR2 reads FYEKMQ (reference sequence). The CDR3 contains 15 residues. Trimming took off 5 bases at V and 6 bases at J, with 16 bases between the two ends. This CDR3 reads CASSPGTGQAGELFF. CDR3 sequence (DNA): TGTGCCAGCAGCCCAGGAACGGGGCAGGCCGGGGAGCTGTTTTTT.

V usage is TRBV7-9 and J usage is TRBJ2-5, with D unclear. The V and J ends lost 6 bases and 4 bases respectively, with 15 bases between them. CDR1 and CDR2 from the germline V gene are SEHNR and FQNEAQ (reference sequence). This CDR3 is built from 14 residues. As DNA, the CDR3 is TGTGCCAGCAGTAGACCGGGCCCGGCAGAGACCCAGTACTTC. Its translation: CASSRPGPAETQYF.

This clone occurred a few times. The rearrangement links TRBV19 to TRBJ1-2, with D hard to call. V was trimmed by 2 bases and J by 4 bases, leaving 11 bases between them. CDR1 is LNHDA, CDR2 SQIVND, per germline (reference sequence). This CDR3 has 14 residues. CDR3 protein: CASSIPRPIYGYTF. CDR3 coding DNA: TGTGCCAGTAGTATACCTAGACCGATCTATGGCTACACCTTC.

The table lists this clone with a few counts. The J gene is TRBJ2-7, the V gene TRBV28; D is ambiguous. CDR3 length: 11 residues. V was shortened by 5 bases and J by 4 bases, with 6 bases between the two germline ends. The germline V gene has CDR1 MDHEN and CDR2 SYDVKM. The CDR3 sequence: CASSPFYEQYF. CDR3 coding DNA: TGTGCCAGCAGTCCCTTTTACGAGCAGTACTTC.

Many counts were recorded for this clone. The V gene is TRBV20-1, the J gene TRBJ1-2; D is uncertain. CDR1 and CDR2 (germline): DFQATT, SNEGSKA (reference sequence). CDR3 size: 11 residues. Trimming removed 5 bases from V and 5 bases from J, with 9 bases in between. The CDR3 spells CSAAGNYGYTF. The DNA of the CDR3 is TGCAGTGCTGCTGGAAATTATGGCTACACCTTC.